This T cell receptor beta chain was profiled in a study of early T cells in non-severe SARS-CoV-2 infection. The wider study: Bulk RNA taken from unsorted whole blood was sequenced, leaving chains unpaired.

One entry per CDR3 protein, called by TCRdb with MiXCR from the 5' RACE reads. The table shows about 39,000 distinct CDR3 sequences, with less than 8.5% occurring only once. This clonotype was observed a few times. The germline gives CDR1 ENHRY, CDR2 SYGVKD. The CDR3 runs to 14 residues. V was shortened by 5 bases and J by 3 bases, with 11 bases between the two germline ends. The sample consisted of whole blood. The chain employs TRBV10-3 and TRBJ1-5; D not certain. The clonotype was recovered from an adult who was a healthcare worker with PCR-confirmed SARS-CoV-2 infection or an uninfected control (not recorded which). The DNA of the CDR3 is TGTGCCATCAGTAGTTACGATACCAATCAGCCCCAGCATTTT. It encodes CAISSYDTNQPQHF.